These T cell receptor beta chains were read from a single sample in a study of T cells expressing NK-cell markers. TCRdb reworked the 5' RACE reads into one entry per CDR3 protein, no DNA. Its listing shows about 380,000 distinct CDR3 sequences. The sample comprised blood T cells: a sorted CD56 or NKG2C T cell subset, CD4+ or CD8+ T cells, or bulk PBMC T cells (not recorded which). All receptors come from a man aged 18-75 years in good health. Each CDR3 is given with its conserved first and last residue.

TRBJ1-4,TRBV4-1,CASSQSGFKEKLFF
TRBJ2-7,TRBV18,CASSSYSGGPGRDEQYF
TRBJ2-3,TRBV19,CASSMGISPDTQYF
TRBJ2-4,TRBV15,CATSRGDIAKNIQYF
TRBJ2-5,TRBV5-1,CASSAGGGSAQYF
TRBJ1-5,TRBV5-1,CASSWTGGNNQPQHF
TRBJ1-2,TRBV2,CASSLQGVRNYGYTF
TRBJ2-3,TRBV7-2,CASSSSTSVSQYF
TRBJ2-1,TRBV6-2/TRBV6-3,CASTYNQMRAGGYNEQFF
TRBJ1-1,TRBV28,CASSFGWQGAEGAFF
TRBJ2-5,TRBV5-4,CASSRSGAPRETQYF
TRBJ2-4,TRBV5-1,CASSLGQGLKNIQYF
TRBJ2-2,TRBV3-1,CASSQESTTGSGELFF
TRBJ2-7,TRBV10-3,CAISDLDSSYEQYF
TRBJ1-1,TRBV12-3/TRBV12-4,CASSPLQGNTEAFF
TRBJ1-2,TRBV15,CATSSEWGNYGYTF
TRBJ2-7,TRBV20-1,CSARVRIAGAYEQYF
TRBJ2-3,TRBV11-2,CASSLAGRPTDTQYF
TRBJ1-1,TRBV12-3/TRBV12-4,CASSFGPGSNTEAFF
TRBJ2-7,TRBV11-2,CASRNRENEQYF
TRBJ2-5,TRBV19,CASRLGQDEETQYF
TRBJ1-2,TRBV6-1,CASSPRMAGTYGYTF
TRBJ2-2,TRBV6-5,CASSYSGRDTGELFF
TRBJ1-1,TRBV6-5,CASSTDRRSRAEAFF
TRBJ2-5,TRBV9,CASSVGTAGAGMYQETQYF
TRBJ2-1,TRBV7-2,CASSVTIDEQFF
TRBJ1-2,TRBV6-1,CASSSNRGYGYTF
TRBJ2-7,TRBV20-1,CSAISGGNLYEQYF
TRBJ2-3,TRBV5-1,CASSALRGLDTQYF
TRBJ2-3,TRBV7-9,CASNPGATTLSDTQYF
TRBJ2-7,TRBV11-2,CASSLKFSYEQYF
TRBJ2-7,TRBV5-5,CASSGRQVGSYEQYF
TRBJ2-1,TRBV4-1,CASSQERANSEQFF
TRBJ2-3,TRBV5-1,CASSLPRGLQNTQYF
TRBJ2-1,TRBV7-6,CASSLAAYGGQGEQFF
TRBJ1-1,TRBV29-1,CSVSEGGNTEAFF
TRBJ2-2,TRBV15,CATSRGGTGYTGELFF
TRBJ2-7,TRBV7-2,CASSLWGQVESYEQYF
TRBJ1-2,TRBV5-5,CASSLVSRVTGYTF